These 27 T cell receptor beta chains were all obtained from the same sample, sequenced in a study of T cell responses to AZD1222 COVID-19 vaccine. The method was immunoSEQ multiplex PCR; TCRdb's version includes in-frame clones alone and lacks a portion of them. Among some 80,000 clones listed, 86% were seen once. Sequencing was performed on peripheral blood, taken on day 0 of AZD1222 vaccination. The source is an adult in good health.

This chain uses TRBV3-1 (or the pseudogene TRBV3-2) with TRBJ2-6; D unresolved. The CDR3 has 17 residues. Germline V gene data show CDR1 as LGHDT and CDR2 as YNNKEL (reference sequence). Trimming cost V 2 bases and J 0 bases, with 11 bases left between them. Written as DNA, the CDR3 is TGTGCCAGCAGCCAAATGGGGTGGGGCTCTGGGGCCAACGTCCTGACTTTC. This encodes CASSQMGWGSGANVLTF.

A single count supports this clone. The chain links TRBV5-1 to TRBJ2-7; D call uncertain. Trimming stripped 5 bases from V and 3 bases from J, with 18 bases between. The V gene's germline CDR1 is SGHRS and CDR2 YFSETQ. The CDR3 is 15 amino acids. This CDR3 reads CASRGNIKDVYEQYF. In DNA, the CDR3 is TGCGCCAGCAGGGGTAACATCAAGGACGTCTACGAGCAGTACTTC. Full variable domain (remainder filled in from reference TRBV5-1 and TRBJ2-7): KAGVTQTPRYLIKTRGQQVTLSCSPISGHRSVSWYQQTPGQGLQFLFEYFSETQRNKGNFPGRFSGRQFSNSRSEMNVSTLELGDSALYLCASRGNIKDVYEQYFGPGTRLTVT.

The J gene is TRBJ1-1, the V gene TRBV2, with D tentatively TRBD1 (5 bases). Per the germline V gene, CDR1 is SNHLY and CDR2 is FYNNEI. The CDR3 is made up of 11 amino acids. With 7 bases removed from V and 7 bases from J, the gap between germline ends came to 10 bases. CDR3 in amino acids: CASTMRGEAFF. CDR3 coding DNA: TGTGCCAGCACCATGAGGGGTGAAGCTTTCTTT.

V gene TRBV12-3 or TRBV12-4 combines with J gene TRBJ1-5; D is uncertain. Deletions cut 4 bases from V and 4 bases from J, with 8 bases between. The CDR3 length is 13 residues. The CDR3 loop is CASSYLLNQPQHF. The CDR3 DNA reads TGTGCCAGCAGTTACCTTTTAAATCAGCCCCAGCATTTT.

V usage is TRBV5-4 and J usage is TRBJ2-1; TRBD2 matches 11 bases. The CDR3 has 18 residues. CDR1 and CDR2 (germline): SGHNT, YYREEE (reference sequence). The ends lost 3 bases at V and 1 base at J; junction bases unmatched: 9. CDR3 coding DNA: TGTGCCAGCAGCTCGTTAGCGGGAGGGCTGGGTTCCTACAATGAGCAGTTCTTC. It encodes CASSSLAGGLGSYNEQFF.

The chain is built from TRBV6-5 and TRBJ2-7; TRBD2 might be the D (5 bases). Germline V gives CDR1 MNHEY, CDR2 SVGAGI. V gave up 2 bases and J gave up 1 base, with 12 bases separating them. This CDR3 has 15 amino acids. The CDR3, as DNA: TGTGCCAGCAGTTACCCCGAACCGGGATCCTACGAGCAGTACTTC. It codes for CASSYPEPGSYEQYF.

The chain employs TRBV30 and TRBJ2-7; D is unclear. CDR1 GTSNPN and CDR2 SVGIG come from the germline V gene (reference sequence). This CDR3 comprises 15 residues. The V and J ends lost 3 bases and 2 bases respectively, with 17 bases between them. The CDR3 region has the DNA TGTGCCTGGAGCGTCTTTGGAGTGGCAGCCTACGAGCAGTACTTC. It translates to CAWSVFGVAAYEQYF.

This chain connects TRBV2 to TRBJ1-4, with D tentatively TRBD1 (5 bases). Germline V gene sequence: CDR1 SNHLY, CDR2 FYNNEI. Trimming took off 8 bases at V and 8 bases at J, with 21 bases between the two ends. CDR3 length: 15 residues. Here the CDR3 DNA reads TGTGCCAGCGGCCCGGACGGGACTCCAGGCGAAAAACTGTTTTTT. As protein: CASGPDGTPGEKLFF. Combining the CDR3 with reference TRBV2 and TRBJ1-4 gives the whole variable domain EPEVTQTPSHQVTQMGQEVILRCVPISNHLYFYWYRQILGQKVEFLVSFYNNEISEKSEIFDDQFSVERPDGSNFTLKIRSTKLEDSAMYFCASGPDGTPGEKLFFGSGTQLSVL.

The chain has TRBV29-1 and TRBJ1-2, with D possibly TRBD1 on 6 matching bases. This CDR3 has 16 amino acids. Trimming left V 2 bases short and J 0 bases short, with 16 bases between. Germline assignment: CDR1 SQVTM and CDR2 ANQGSEA. CDR3 sequence reads: CSVEFQGLFSNYGYTF. The CDR3 DNA reads as TGCAGCGTTGAATTCCAGGGGTTATTCTCTAACTATGGCTACACCTTC.

The CDR3 sequence: CASSQDGTSGANVLTF. The CDR3 bases are TGTGCCAGCAGTCAAGACGGGACCTCTGGGGCCAACGTCCTGACTTTC. The chain joins TRBV27 to TRBJ2-6; D tentatively reads TRBD1 or TRBD2 (5 bases each). This CDR3 is built from 16 residues. The V gene lost 5 bases and the J gene lost 0 bases, with 11 bases spanning the gap. Germline-derived CDR1 and CDR2 are MNHEY and SMNVEV (reference sequence). The entire variable domain, with the rest obtained from reference TRBV27 and TRBJ2-6, is as follows: EAQVTQNPRYLITVTGKKLTVTCSQNMNHEYMSWYRQDPGLGLRQIYYSMNVEVTDKGDVPEGYKVSRKEKRNFPLILESPSPNQTSLYFCASSQDGTSGANVLTFGAGSRLTVL.

The chain joins TRBV24-1 to TRBJ2-3; no definite D call. Germline lookup yields CDR1 KGHDR and CDR2 SFDVKD. Trimming stripped 3 bases from V and 5 bases from J, with 5 bases between. There are 12 residues in the CDR3. This chain's CDR3 is CATSDSGDTQYF. CDR3 sequence (DNA): TGTGCCACCAGTGATAGTGGAGATACGCAGTATTTT.

The chain employs TRBV7-2 and TRBJ2-7, with TRBD2 matching over 14 bases. Trimming cost V 5 bases and J 3 bases; bases outside gene matches: 6. The CDR3 covers 16 residues. The germline V gene encodes CDR1 SGHTA and CDR2 FQGNSA. CDR3 sequence: CASSKTGTSGSYEQYF. CDR3 nucleotides: TGTGCCAGCAGCAAAACCGGGACTAGCGGGAGCTACGAGCAGTACTTC.

The V call is TRBV18, the J call TRBJ1-6; 7 bases match TRBD1. The CDR3 has 17 residues. Trimming took 2 bases from V and 7 from J; bases not matched to a gene: 11. CDR1 and CDR2 (germline): KGHSH, LQKENI. The CDR3 DNA follows: TGTGCCAGCTCACCAACAATGGGGATGGACAGGAATTCACCCCTCCACTTT. Amino acid sequence: CASSPTMGMDRNSPLHF.

CDR3 residues: CASSFISSYEQYF. The DNA of the CDR3 is TGTGCCAGCAGCTTTATTAGCTCCTACGAGCAGTACTTC. This sequence joins TRBV7-9 and TRBJ2-7; D is ambiguous. The CDR3 runs 13 residues. Between the trimmed V and J ends, which lost 3 bases and 0 bases, there was a span of 6 bases. CDR1 SEHNR and CDR2 FQNEAQ come from the germline V gene (reference sequence). The whole variable domain, remainder taken from reference TRBV7-9 and TRBJ2-7, is DTGVSQNPRHKITKRGQNVTFRCDPISEHNRLYWYRQTLGQGPEFLTYFQNEAQLEKSRLLSDRFSAERPKGSFSTLEIQRTEQGDSAMYLCASSFISSYEQYFGPGTRLTVT.

This sequence joins TRBV12-3 or TRBV12-4 and TRBJ2-1; either TRBD1 or TRBD2 may supply D (5 bases each). V lost 6 bases and J lost 3, with 9 bases in between. This CDR3 has 13 residues. In DNA form, the CDR3 reads TGTGCCAGCAGGTGGGACGGCTACAATGAGCAGTTCTTC. It translates to CASRWDGYNEQFF.

The chain joins TRBV7-9 to TRBJ2-5; 15 bases are shared with TRBD2. The germline gives CDR1 SEHNR, CDR2 FQNEAQ (reference sequence). This CDR3 is 14 amino acids long. The trim removed 3 bases at V and 9 bases at J, leaving 2 bases unmatched. Here the CDR3 reads CASSFGTSGRPQYF. CDR3 DNA sequence: TGTGCCAGCAGCTTTGGGACTAGCGGGAGGCCCCAGTACTTC.

The chain links TRBV10-1 to TRBJ2-2; tentative D call: TRBD1 (5 bases). This CDR3 region has 15 residues. Germline V lookup: CDR1 WNHNN, CDR2 SYGVQD (reference sequence). Trimming took 2 bases from V and 1 from J, leaving 8 bases between them. CDR3 sequence (DNA): TGCGCCAGCAGTGAGCGGCAGGGGAACACCGGGGAGCTGTTTTTT. This translates into CASSERQGNTGELFF.

V gene TRBV9 combines with J gene TRBJ1-5, with D unresolved. This CDR3 is 13 amino acids long. Trimming pared 4 bases from V and 11 bases from J, leaving 16 bases between. Germline CDR1 SGDLS, CDR2 YYNGEE. The chain's CDR3 is CASSSLPELAQHF. CDR3 DNA sequence: TGTGCCAGCAGCTCACTCCCCGAATTGGCCCAGCATTTT. The variable domain in full, completed from reference TRBV9 and TRBJ1-5, reads DSGVTQTPKHLITATGQRVTLRCSPRSGDLSVYWYQQSLDQGLQFLIQYYNGEERAKGNILERFSAQQFPDLHSELNLSSLELGDSALYFCASSSLPELAQHFGDGTRLSIL.

This chain uses TRBV29-1 with TRBJ2-1; TRBD1 is a possible D gene (6 bases). Trimming took 5 bases from V and 3 from J, leaving 17 bases between them. There are 15 residues in the CDR3. Germline assignment: CDR1 SQVTM and CDR2 ANQGSEA. CDR3: CSVLPPTGDYNEQFF. The CDR3 DNA reads TGCAGCGTTCTGCCCCCGACAGGAGACTACAATGAGCAGTTCTTC.

This sequence joins TRBV7-2 and TRBJ1-4, with D hard to call. Trimming left V 4 bases short and J 1 base short, with 10 bases between. The CDR3 length is 15 residues. In germline, CDR1 is SGHTA, CDR2 FQGNSA. CDR3: CASSYTRVTNEKLFF. CDR3 coding DNA: TGTGCCAGCAGCTACACCCGGGTAACTAATGAAAAACTGTTTTTT.

The V and J genes are TRBV7-8 and TRBJ1-1, with a tentative D call TRBD1 (5 bases). The germline V gene encodes CDR1 SGHVS and CDR2 FQNEAQ. Trimming stripped 5 bases from V and 0 bases from J, with 7 bases between. The CDR3 length is 13 residues. This chain's CDR3 is CASSQGMNTEAFF. For the CDR3, the DNA is TGTGCCAGCAGCCAGGGCATGAACACTGAAGCTTTCTTT.

The gene calls are TRBV29-1 and TRBJ1-2; TRBD1 is a possible D gene (6 bases). V was clipped by 5 bases and J by 8 bases, with 15 bases between them. Germline-derived CDR1 and CDR2 are SQVTM and ANQGSEA. The CDR3 covers 12 residues. The CDR3 sequence is CSVLRDIVGYTF. The CDR3 DNA sequence: TGCAGCGTTCTCCGGGACATTGTCGGCTACACCTTC.

V usage is TRBV29-1 and J usage is TRBJ1-2; 9 bases are a match to TRBD1. V lost 3 bases to trimming and J lost 3 bases; unmatched junction nucleotides: 5. This CDR3 has 14 residues. Germline CDR1 and CDR2: SQVTM and ANQGSEA. CDR3 amino acids: CSVDSGTGYYGYTF. The CDR3 DNA is TGCAGCGTTGACTCCGGGACAGGGTACTATGGCTACACCTTC.

The chain is built from TRBV28 and TRBJ1-5; D is uncertain. There are 13 residues in the CDR3. Germline V gene lookup returns CDR1 MDHEN and CDR2 SYDVKM. The V gene lost 10 bases and the J gene lost 0 bases, with 10 bases spanning the gap. The CDR3 sequence is CATGRYSNQPQHF. CDR3 DNA: TGTGCCACAGGACGGTATAGCAATCAGCCCCAGCATTTT.

The chain is built from TRBV5-8 and TRBJ2-3, with a tentative D call TRBD2 (6 bases). CDR3 length equals 16 residues. Per the germline V gene, CDR1 is SGHTS and CDR2 is YDEGEE. Trimming shortened V by 4 bases and J by 0 bases, and 15 bases separated the two germline ends. As DNA, the CDR3 is TGTGCCAGCAGCGGAGGGCTAGCGTCTAGCACAGATACGCAGTATTTT. Its protein product is CASSGGLASSTDTQYF.

In its sample, this clone was seen a few times. V is TRBV6-5 and J is TRBJ2-7, with D perhaps TRBD1 (6 bases). The length of the CDR3 is 14 residues. Germline V gene lookup returns CDR1 MNHEY and CDR2 SVGAGI. V was trimmed by 6 bases and J by 0 bases, leaving 12 bases between them. Here the CDR3 DNA reads TGTGCCAGCAGAATGACAGGATACTCCTACGAGCAGTACTTC. The encoded protein is CASRMTGYSYEQYF.

This chain connects TRBV19 to TRBJ1-6; D remains unclear. Germline CDR1 is LNHDA and CDR2 is SQIVND (reference sequence). This CDR3 has 15 residues. V was pared by 1 base and J by 6 bases, with 10 bases between. The CDR3, as DNA: TGTGCCAGTAGTATAGCCCGGAGGACTAATTCACCCCTCCACTTT. Its translation: CASSIARRTNSPLHF.